This T cell receptor beta chain stems from a study of T cell responses to AZD1222 COVID-19 vaccine (dated by TCRdb to the early 2020s). Some background on the complete study: AZD1222 recipients with second doses at about 4 weeks or about 12 weeks were pooled, because spike-specific TCR depth and breadth did not differ between schedules. Trial participants were enrolled by age into subgroups of 18-55, 56-69 and 70-plus years, and about 150, 27 and 61 TCR-sequenced participants, respectively, were included in these subgroups. TCR sequencing was performed for 233 trial participants, of whom roughly 200 were given two doses of AZD1222 and about 25 were given two doses of MenACWY control vaccine. Findings and caveats that apply to the study as a whole: Conclusions about previously exposed vaccinees were limited because only six or seven AZD1222 recipients were SARS-CoV-2 seropositive at baseline. A significant rise in spike-specific TCR breadth and depth was observed after two AZD1222 doses relative to day 0 and relative to MenACWY recipients. CD4 TCRs associated with the vaccine covered the entire spike protein, and the dominant responses were in regions 160-218 and 743-854. In the small 56-69-year group, the increase in depth fell short of significance, most likely because of low power. Because no day 14 peak-response samples were available, the repertoires could be characterized only after the peak T cell response. Nearly half of unique spike-specific TCRs reportedly recognized epitopes outside regions mutated in the B.1.351 and B.1.1.7 variants. Most participants were white British and females outnumbered males, and the authors suggested that clonal diversity may have been underestimated.

The sample's time point, from its label and the paper: baseline before first vaccination. Vaccinee samples came from UK trials COV001 and COV002, including a single-blind randomized controlled phase 2/3 trial of AZD1222 (ChAdOx1 nCoV-19) in healthy adults. Trial participant PBMC samples were collected at day 0 and day 28 after the second dose for TCRbeta chain sequencing. The CDR3 regions of human TCRbeta chains were subjected to immunosequencing. As for the authors' bioinformatics: Repertoire TCRs were matched against a reference library of SARS-CoV-2-specific TCRs generated with the MIRA antigen-specificity platform. Breadth meant the fraction of unique TCRs that were SARS-CoV-2-associated, whereas depth meant the fraction of total T cells that were SARS-CoV-2-associated. Using the MIRA data, each spike-specific TCR was assigned both to the spike region to which the TCR was reactive and to a CD4 or CD8 class. Log10-transformed breadth and depth values were compared by one-way ANOVA with Sidak's multiple comparisons tests. The immuneACCESS repertoire file appears here via TCRdb, limited to in-frame rearrangements. These files lack a portion of the clones; in checked studies, under half of the deficit traces to unresolved V genes, and the cause of the others is not known. For V, J and clone size, that table is used; D and trimming come from the DNA. Present in this sample are about 92,000 clones, about nine tenths of which were seen just once. The ten largest clones add up to approximately 25% of the sample.

The cysteine opens and the phenylalanine closes a CDR3 of 14 amino acids. Only CDR3 DNA remains: 42 bases, in frame from the first base. The trim is 1 base for V and 2 bases for J, with a gap of 9 bases between the germline ends. Via the germline V gene, CDR1 is SGHTA and CDR2 FQGNSA. On this clone: Its antigen specificity is not known. The input lacks base qualities; no much larger clone sits a single base away.

Rearrangement joined TRBV7-2 to TRBJ2-7; no D segment can be confidently identified. This specimen consisted of peripheral blood, obtained on day 0 of AZD1222 vaccination. The clonotype originates from an adult in good health. The nucleotide sequence reads as follows: TGTGCCAGCAGCTTAGAACGTAGGGCCTACGAGCAGTACTTC. This codes for CASSLERRAYEQYF.